What follows are 21 T cell receptor beta chains derived from one specimen sequenced in a study of blood T cell repertoires in COVID-19. Some clones are missing from TCRdb's copy, which holds only in-frame ones; the method was immunoSEQ multiplex PCR. The table lists about 200,000 clones, 75% to 90% of them singletons, with around 4% in the top ten. Material for sequencing was PBMCs or T cells enriched from blood (not recorded which). The origin of the receptors is a woman aged 30 to 39 who had been exposed to COVID-19.

By share, this clone counts as medium-sized (0.01 to 0.1%). The V gene is TRBV7-2, the J gene TRBJ1-4; D perhaps matches TRBD1 (5 bases). CDR1 SGHTA and CDR2 FQGNSA come from the germline V gene. The CDR3 is 15 residues long. Deletions cut 3 bases from V and 4 bases from J, with 12 bases between. The CDR3: CASSFQGMGNEKLFF. For the CDR3, the DNA is TGTGCCAGCAGCTTTCAGGGAATGGGTAATGAAAAACTGTTTTTT. Full variable domain (missing parts from reference TRBV7-2 and TRBJ1-4): GAGVSQSPSNKVTEKGKDVELRCDPISGHTALYWYRQSLGQGLEFLIYFQGNSAPDKSGLPSDRFSAERTGGSVSTLTIQRTQQEDSAVYLCASSFQGMGNEKLFFGSGTQLSVL.

The rearrangement uses TRBV19 and TRBJ1-5; weak D call: TRBD1 (5 bases). The germline V gene has CDR1 LNHDA and CDR2 SQIVND (reference sequence). V was trimmed by 0 bases and J by 1 base, leaving 10 bases between them. The CDR3 length is 16 residues. This CDR3 reads CASSIEGVGSNQPQHF. The CDR3 bases are TGTGCCAGTAGTATAGAAGGGGTAGGAAGCAATCAGCCCCAGCATTTT.

J is TRBJ2-1 and V is TRBV29-1; 13 bases map to TRBD2. In germline, CDR1 is SQVTM, CDR2 ANQGSEA. The CDR3 loop spans 13 amino acids. V lost 7 bases and J lost 8; bases outside the gene matches: 5. The CDR3 DNA follows: TGCAGCGACCGACTAGCGGGGGGTTATGAGCAGTTCTTC. Protein: CSDRLAGGYEQFF.

This chain connects TRBV4-1 to TRBJ1-2; tentative D call: TRBD1 (6 bases). Per the germline V gene, CDR1 is MGHRA and CDR2 is YSYEKL. The CDR3 extends over 14 amino acids. The V end was cut by 5 bases, the J end by 4 bases, with 14 bases between. CDR3 bases: TGCGCCAGCAGCAGAGAGGGACAACCCTATGGCTACACCTTC. Residues: CASSREGQPYGYTF.

The CDR3 loop is CAIPPGTGPCNEQFF. CDR3 DNA sequence: TGTGCCATTCCCCCCGGGACAGGGCCATGCAATGAGCAGTTCTTC. The chain links TRBV24-1 to TRBJ2-1; 9 nucleotides align to TRBD1. The V gene's germline CDR1 is KGHDR and CDR2 SFDVKD. The CDR3 runs 15 residues. V trimming: 11 bases; J trimming: 6 bases; junction bases outside the gene matches: 13.

A few counts support this clone. The rearrangement uses TRBV15 and TRBJ1-1, with 9 positions matching TRBD1. Per the germline V gene, CDR1 is LNHNV and CDR2 is YYDKDF (reference sequence). With V trimmed by 4 bases and J by 4 bases, 7 bases remained unmatched. The CDR3 runs 15 residues. The CDR3 DNA is TGTGCCACCAGCACCTTACAGGGGGCTGGCACTGAAGCTTTCTTT. Translation gives CATSTLQGAGTEAFF.

The table lists this clone with a few counts. The chain is built from TRBV6-2 or TRBV6-3 and TRBJ2-7; D might be TRBD2 (6 bases). Germline CDR1 reads MNHEY; CDR2 reads SVGEGT. V lost 2 bases to trimming and J lost 3 bases, with 11 bases between them. This CDR3 is 14 amino acids long. The CDR3 DNA is TGTGCCAGCAGTTACAAGGAGGGATTCTACGAGCAGTACTTC. Protein sequence: CASSYKEGFYEQYF.

This clone was seen once. The V gene is TRBV19, the J gene TRBJ1-4; no definite D call. This CDR3 has 15 residues. V was shortened by 3 bases and J by 4 bases, with 12 bases between the two germline ends. The germline V gene encodes CDR1 LNHDA and CDR2 SQIVND (reference sequence). CDR3 DNA: TGTGCCAGTAGTATGAGGGCGGGCCTTAATGAAAAACTGTTTTTT. Translating gives CASSMRAGLNEKLFF. Full variable domain (missing parts from reference TRBV19 and TRBJ1-4): DGGITQSPKYLFRKEGQNVTLSCEQNLNHDAMYWYRQDPGQGLRLIYYSQIVNDFQKGDIAEGYSVSREKKESFPLTVTSAQKNPTAFYLCASSMRAGLNEKLFFGSGTQLSVL.

The rearrangement uses TRBV30 and TRBJ1-6, with 8 bases fitting TRBD1. V was pared by 5 bases and J by 6 bases, with 9 bases of the junction left unmatched. Germline V lookup: CDR1 GTSNPN, CDR2 SVGIG (reference sequence). The CDR3 sequence is 15 residues long. The CDR3 DNA reads as TGTGCCTGGGCCGACAGGGGAGTTGGTAATTCACCCCTCCACTTT. Amino acids: CAWADRGVGNSPLHF.

This clone showed up just once. The V and J genes are TRBV28 and TRBJ2-5, with D maybe TRBD1 (6 bases). V gave up 5 bases and J gave up 2 bases, with 27 bases separating them. CDR1 and CDR2 (germline): MDHEN, SYDVKM. CDR3 length equals 19 residues. This chain's CDR3 is CASSRGTGTSIRLQETQYF. The CDR3 DNA is TGTGCCAGCAGTCGCGGTACCGGGACATCGATTCGGCTTCAAGAGACCCAGTACTTC.

This clone was observed a single time. This sequence joins TRBV21-1 and TRBJ1-1. TRBV21-1 is a listed pseudogene. The CDR3 runs to 15 residues. The CDR3 sequence: CASSTRDRGDTEAFF. DNA of the CDR3: TGTGCCAGCAGCACTCGGGACCGGGGGGACACTGAAGCTTTCTTT.

V is TRBV5-1 and J is TRBJ1-2; tentatively, D is TRBD1 (5 bases). V lost 4 bases, J lost 2 bases, and 18 bases lay in between. The CDR3 totals 16 residues. In germline, CDR1 is SGHRS, CDR2 YFSETQ. CDR3 nucleotide sequence: TGCGCCAGCAGCCGGAGGGGCGAGGGGCGGAACTATGGCTACACCTTC. Translated, it gives CASSRRGEGRNYGYTF.

The V call is TRBV5-8, the J call TRBJ2-2; 9 bases fit TRBD1. Germline V gene data show CDR1 as SGHTS and CDR2 as YDEGEE. With V trimmed by 4 bases and J by 4 bases, 5 bases remained unmatched. The CDR3 spans 15 residues. The CDR3 loop is CASSRDREATGELFF. CDR3 coding DNA: TGTGCCAGCAGCCGGGACAGGGAGGCCACCGGGGAGCTGTTTTTT.

The V gene is TRBV7-6, the J gene TRBJ1-2; D perhaps matches TRBD1 (6 bases). Germline loops: CDR1 SGHVS, CDR2 FNYEAQ. The CDR3 is made up of 15 amino acids. The V end was cut by 1 base, the J end by 4 bases, with 13 bases between. CDR3 DNA sequence: TGTGCCAGCAGCTTAGGTCAGGGGCCGGGCTATGGCTACACCTTC. It translates to CASSLGQGPGYGYTF.

This clone was picked up one time. The chain is built from TRBV7-2 and TRBJ2-7; D may be TRBD2 (7 bases). Germline V gene data show CDR1 as SGHTA and CDR2 as FQGNSA. There are 16 residues in the CDR3. V dropped 3 bases and J dropped 7 bases, with 22 bases sitting between them. In DNA, the CDR3 is TGTGCCAGCAGCTTGGGGGGGGGCAGGGTCCCTAGGGAGCAGTACTTC. Translation: CASSLGGGRVPREQYF. Supplemented by reference TRBV7-2 and TRBJ2-7, the full variable domain reads GAGVSQSPSNKVTEKGKDVELRCDPISGHTALYWYRQSLGQGLEFLIYFQGNSAPDKSGLPSDRFSAERTGGSVSTLTIQRTQQEDSAVYLCASSLGGGRVPREQYFGPGTRLTVT.

This sequence joins TRBV5-6 and TRBJ1-1; D gene ambiguous. Germline V gene sequence: CDR1 SGHDT, CDR2 YYEEEE. The V end lost 7 bases, the J end lost 0 bases, and 10 bases lay between the germline ends. The CDR3 is 13 amino acids. CDR3 sequence (DNA): TGTGCCAGCTCCCGACTCCTGAACACTGAAGCTTTCTTT. Translation gives CASSRLLNTEAFF. Looking up the rest from reference TRBV5-6 and TRBJ1-1 gives the full variable domain: DAGVTQSPTHLIKTRGQQVTLRCSPKSGHDTVSWYQQALGQGPQFIFQYYEEEERQRGNFPDRFSGHQFPNYSSELNVNALLLGDSALYLCASSRLLNTEAFFGQGTRLTVV.

The rearrangement joins TRBV5-6 to TRBJ1-6, with 8 bases identical to TRBD1. Trimming took 0 bases from V and 9 from J; bases not matched to a gene: 5. This CDR3 spans 15 amino acids. CDR1 and CDR2 from the germline V gene are SGHDT and YYEEEE. The CDR3 sequence is CASSLETGASSPLHF. The CDR3 DNA reads as TGTGCCAGCAGCTTGGAGACAGGGGCGAGTTCACCCCTCCACTTT.

The V gene is TRBV10-3, the J gene TRBJ1-2; perhaps TRBD1 as D (5 bases). The CDR3 runs to 13 residues. Germline V gene sequence: CDR1 ENHRY, CDR2 SYGVKD. The V end was cut by 9 bases, the J end by 4 bases, with 15 bases between. Here the CDR3 reads CAIESGSGYGYTF. CDR3 DNA: TGTGCCATAGAGTCAGGGTCAGGCTATGGCTACACCTTC.

The CDR3 sequence is CSASLQGSYGYTF. For the CDR3, the DNA is TGCAGTGCTAGTCTACAGGGCTCCTATGGCTACACCTTC. The chain links TRBV20-1 to TRBJ1-2, with D possibly TRBD1 on 6 matching bases. This CDR3 has 13 amino acids. V lost 3 bases, J lost 4 bases, and 12 bases lay in between. The germline V gene has CDR1 DFQATT and CDR2 SNEGSKA (reference sequence).

Judged by abundance, this clone is medium-sized. The genes are TRBV28 and TRBJ1-2, with TRBD1 identical over 9 bases. Trimming removed 6 bases from V and 0 bases from J; junction bases left unmatched: 8. This CDR3 comprises 16 residues. Germline assignment: CDR1 MDHEN and CDR2 SYDVKM. Here the CDR3 DNA reads TGTGCCAGCAGAGGCTGGGACAGGGATTCTAACTATGGCTACACCTTC. Translation: CASRGWDRDSNYGYTF.

The chain combines TRBV4-1 with TRBJ2-6; 10 nucleotides align to TRBD1. The germline V gene has CDR1 MGHRA and CDR2 YSYEKL. The V and J ends lost 4 bases and 0 bases, in that order; junction bases with no gene match: 3. The CDR3 has 17 residues. The CDR3, as DNA: TGCGCCAGCAGCCCGGGACAGGGGACCTCTGGGGCCAACGTCCTGACTTTC. It specifies CASSPGQGTSGANVLTF.